The 26 T cell receptor beta chains below all came from one sample that was sequenced in a study of blood T cell repertoires in COVID-19. This table comes from immunoSEQ multiplex PCR, and its TCRdb copy is limited to in-frame clones, with some not included. This sample carries hundreds of thousands of clones, around 89% of them seen once, and the ten largest clones take 0.95% to 1.3%. Input material: PBMCs or T cells enriched from blood (not recorded which). The receptor source for this set is a man aged 25 to 45 who had recovered from COVID-19.

The chain employs TRBV27 and TRBJ2-7; 14 bases are a match to TRBD2. The CDR3 spans 15 residues. In germline, CDR1 is MNHEY, CDR2 SMNVEV (reference sequence). The V gene end was trimmed by 0 bases and the J gene end by 7 bases; junction bases not matched to a gene: 2. The CDR3 DNA sequence: TGTGCCAGCAGTTTATCGCGACTAGCGGGGGGGGAGCAGTACTTC. The encoded protein is CASSLSRLAGGEQYF.

CDR3 residues: CASRSTGWETQYF. CDR3 DNA sequence: TGTGCCAGCAGATCGACAGGATGGGAGACCCAGTACTTC. V gene TRBV12-3 or TRBV12-4 combines with J gene TRBJ2-5; possibly TRBD1 for D (6 bases). This CDR3 spans 13 amino acids. V was cut by 6 bases and J by 5 bases, with 13 bases left in between.

The chain is built from TRBV18 and TRBJ2-3; D unresolved. The CDR3 sequence is 13 residues long. Germline CDR1 KGHSH, CDR2 LQKENI. V was clipped by 3 bases and J by 1 base, with 5 bases between them. Here the CDR3 reads CASSPTGTDTQYF. For the CDR3, the DNA is TGTGCCAGCTCACCCACAGGCACAGATACGCAGTATTTT.

The chain employs TRBV12-3 or TRBV12-4 and TRBJ1-2; D is ambiguous. V gave up 5 bases and J gave up 5 bases, with 9 bases separating them. The CDR3 contains 12 residues. CDR3 loop: CASSRHGYGYTF. The CDR3 DNA follows: TGTGCCAGCAGTCGGCACGGGTATGGCTACACCTTC.

The chain carries TRBV6-4 and TRBJ1-2; D remains ambiguous. The CDR3 extends over 12 amino acids. Trimming shortened V by 0 bases and J by 7 bases, and 6 bases separated the two germline ends. Germline CDR1 MRHNA, CDR2 SNTAGT. CDR3 in DNA: TGTGCCAGCAGTGACTCCGGGGTTGGCTACACCTTC. Its translation: CASSDSGVGYTF.

The chain employs TRBV10-2 and TRBJ2-3; D may be TRBD2 (6 bases). CDR3 length: 13 amino acids. Germline CDR1 reads WSHSY; CDR2 reads SAAADI. V was clipped by 4 bases and J by 8 bases, with 13 bases between them. The CDR3 DNA reads as TGCGCCAGCAGTGCCTCCACTAGCTCTACGCAGTATTTT. It encodes CASSASTSSTQYF.

This sequence joins TRBV19 and TRBJ2-1; TRBD1 is a possible D gene (6 bases). Germline V lookup: CDR1 LNHDA, CDR2 SQIVND (reference sequence). CDR3 size: 11 residues. V shed 9 bases and J shed 10 bases, with 13 bases lying between them. CDR3 sequence (DNA): TGTGCCAGCCTCAGGGGTTTAGAGCAGTTCTTC. Translated, it gives CASLRGLEQFF.

J is TRBJ2-1 and V is TRBV6-5; TRBD2 matches 11 bases. Germline values: CDR1 MNHEY, CDR2 SVGAGI. V was clipped by 0 bases and J by 7 bases; unmatched bases: 5. This CDR3 is built from 16 residues. CDR3 in amino acids: CASSYSRTSGLNEQFF. CDR3 nucleotide sequence: TGTGCCAGCAGTTACTCCCGGACTAGCGGGTTGAATGAGCAGTTCTTC.

This chain joins TRBV11-2 and TRBJ2-1, with 8 bases matching TRBD2. Germline CDR1 is SGHAT and CDR2 is FQNNGV. V lost 1 base, J lost 9 bases, and 2 bases stayed unmatched. The CDR3 is 13 residues long. This CDR3 is CASSLVLAVEQFF. The CDR3 nucleotides read TGTGCCAGCAGCTTAGTACTAGCGGTTGAGCAGTTCTTC.

This clone was found once. CDR3 sequence (DNA): TGCGCCAGCAGCCAAGATCGGAGGGAGGCCGCGAGAAACATTCAGTACTTC. It yields the protein CASSQDRREAARNIQYF. The chain uses TRBV4-1 and TRBJ2-4; D possibly corresponds to TRBD2 (6 bases). Germline CDR1 and CDR2: MGHRA and YSYEKL. The CDR3 length is 17 residues. V shed 0 bases and J shed 6 bases, with 18 bases lying between them.

The chain carries TRBV28 and TRBJ2-1; TRBD2 aligns across 8 bases. There are 15 residues in the CDR3. After removal of 4 bases from V and 7 bases from J, the junction contained 9 bases not matched to a gene. Germline CDR1 reads MDHEN; CDR2 reads SYDVKM. The CDR3: CASSSEREMWNEQFF. CDR3 DNA: TGTGCCAGCAGTTCAGAGCGGGAGATGTGGAATGAGCAGTTCTTC.

CDR3: CASSLEVTGSTGELFF. Here the CDR3 DNA reads TGTGCCAGCAGCTTAGAGGTGACAGGGAGTACCGGGGAGCTGTTTTTT. The chain recombines TRBV7-6 with TRBJ2-2; 7 bases match TRBD1. The J segment lost 5 bases and the V segment lost 1 base, leaving 7 bases of the junction unmatched. Germline CDR1 SGHVS, CDR2 FNYEAQ. The CDR3 length is 16 residues.

The chain employs TRBV11-2 and TRBJ2-7, with 9 bases aligning to TRBD2. The CDR3 has 16 residues. Looked up from germline, CDR1 is SGHAT and CDR2 is FQNNGV. V lost 1 base and J lost 4; bases outside the gene matches: 8. CDR3 in amino acids: CASSLVASGTKYEQYF. The CDR3 DNA sequence: TGTGCCAGCAGCTTAGTGGCTAGCGGGACTAAGTACGAGCAGTACTTC.

This chain links TRBV7-6 with TRBJ2-3; 12 nucleotides line up with TRBD2. Trimming cost V 1 base and J 3 bases; bases outside gene matches: 2. Germline V gene data show CDR1 as SGHVS and CDR2 as FNYEAQ. CDR3 length: 16 amino acids. CDR3 residues: CASSLGLAGGTDTQYF. The CDR3 bases are TGTGCCAGCAGCTTAGGCCTAGCGGGAGGGACAGATACGCAGTATTTT.

This clone was picked up many times. J is TRBJ2-7 and V is TRBV5-1, with TRBD1 identical over 8 bases. CDR3 length: 14 amino acids. V shed 5 bases and J 2 bases; nucleotides not matched to a gene: 6. The germline V gene has CDR1 SGHRS and CDR2 YFSETQ. The CDR3 nucleotides read TGCGCCAGCAGGTGGGGACAGGAGACCTACGAGCAGTACTTC. It yields the protein CASRWGQETYEQYF.

V gene TRBV3-1 (or the pseudogene TRBV3-2) combines with J gene TRBJ1-4; no reliable D call. The CDR3 is 14 residues long. Germline lookup yields CDR1 LGHDT and CDR2 YNNKEL (reference sequence). Trimming removed 1 base from V and 8 bases from J, with 11 bases in between. The CDR3 DNA follows: TGTGCCAGCAGCCAAGGAAGCTTTCACGAAAAACTGTTTTTT. Its protein is CASSQGSFHEKLFF.

The chain couples TRBV24-1 to TRBJ1-2; no definite D call. Germline CDR1 is KGHDR and CDR2 is SFDVKD. V was clipped by 4 bases and J by 8 bases, with 10 bases between them. This CDR3 contains 12 residues. This CDR3 reads CATSDPTQGYTF. The CDR3 region has the DNA TGTGCCACCAGTGACCCTACCCAAGGCTACACCTTC.

The V and J genes are TRBV10-3 and TRBJ2-5; 8 positions agree with TRBD1. J lost 5 bases, V lost 2 bases, and 4 bases had no gene match. This CDR3 is 14 amino acids long. CDR1 is ENHRY, CDR2 SYGVKD, per germline. This chain's CDR3 is CAISERQGMETQYF. The CDR3 DNA reads TGTGCCATCAGTGAGAGACAGGGGATGGAGACCCAGTACTTC.

This chain uses TRBV28 with TRBJ1-5; no firm D call. Germline V gene data show CDR1 as MDHEN and CDR2 as SYDVKM. The CDR3 runs 14 residues. V lost 5 bases and J lost 0, with 8 bases in between. The CDR3 DNA sequence: TGTGCCAGCAGTGTGACTTATAGCAATCAGCCCCAGCATTTT. Translation gives CASSVTYSNQPQHF.

The gene calls are TRBV5-4 and TRBJ2-7; 11 bases fit TRBD2. This CDR3 has 16 amino acids. Germline V CDR1 and CDR2: SGHNT, YYREEE (reference sequence). V lost 4 bases to trimming and J lost 0 bases; unmatched junction nucleotides: 6. The CDR3 here is CASSVTSGGYSYEQYF. The DNA for the CDR3 is TGTGCCAGCAGCGTAACTAGCGGGGGTTACTCCTACGAGCAGTACTTC. Drawing the rest from reference TRBV5-4 and TRBJ2-7, the complete variable domain is ETGVTQSPTHLIKTRGQQVTLRCSSQSGHNTVSWYQQALGQGPQFIFQYYREEENGRGNFPPRFSGLQFPNYSSELNVNALELDDSALYLCASSVTSGGYSYEQYFGPGTRLTVT.

J is TRBJ1-1 and V is TRBV14; TRBD1 might be the D (6 bases). V was trimmed by 4 bases and J by 5 bases, leaving 11 bases between them. The CDR3 is made up of 13 amino acids. The germline V gene encodes CDR1 SGHDN and CDR2 FVKESK. The CDR3 loop is CASSLQGRTEAFF. DNA for the CDR3: TGTGCCAGCAGCCTACAGGGTAGGACTGAAGCTTTCTTT.

Notes on this clone: The same CDR3 also results from other DNA sequences found in this sample. V usage is TRBV5-1 and J usage is TRBJ2-7; 12 nucleotides line up with TRBD1. The CDR3 extends over 14 amino acids. The V gene end was trimmed by 4 bases and the J gene end by 5 bases; junction bases not matched to a gene: 4. From germline, CDR1 is SGHRS and CDR2 YFSETQ. The CDR3 spells CASSPGQGANEQYF. In DNA, the CDR3 is TGCGCCAGCAGCCCGGGACAGGGGGCGAACGAGCAGTACTTC.

V gene TRBV6-5 combines with J gene TRBJ2-7; TRBD2 might be the D (6 bases). The CDR3 contains 11 residues. Germline values: CDR1 MNHEY, CDR2 SVGAGI. V was cut by 8 bases and J by 6 bases, with 11 bases left in between. Written as DNA, the CDR3 is TGTGCCAGCGGGGGGTTCGCCGAGCAGTACTTC. Protein sequence: CASGGFAEQYF.

The chain has TRBV5-5 and TRBJ2-2, with 8 bases lining up with TRBD2. J gave up 5 bases and V 0 bases, and 9 bases lay outside the gene matches. The germline gives CDR1 SGHKS, CDR2 YYEKEE (reference sequence). The CDR3 sequence is 17 residues long. The CDR3: CASSLGPGGPETGELFF. DNA of the CDR3: TGTGCCAGCAGCTTGGGGCCGGGAGGGCCAGAGACCGGGGAGCTGTTTTTT.

There are a few counts of this clone. The chain uses TRBV10-3 and TRBJ2-1; D may be TRBD2 (5 bases). The CDR3 is 14 amino acids. V lost 5 bases and J lost 12, with 20 bases in between. CDR1 and CDR2 from the germline V gene are ENHRY and SYGVKD. CDR3 sequence: CAISKADVNEWQFF. The CDR3 bases are TGTGCCATCAGTAAAGCGGATGTCAATGAGTGGCAGTTCTTC.

The rearrangement links TRBV3-1 (or the pseudogene TRBV3-2) to TRBJ1-3; tentatively, D is TRBD1 (5 bases). Per germline, CDR1 LGHDT and CDR2 YNNKEL (reference sequence). The CDR3 spans 16 residues. The V gene lost 1 base and the J gene lost 4 bases, with 14 bases spanning the gap. The CDR3 DNA follows: TGTGCCAGCAGCCAAGTTTGGGGGGATGGAGGAAACACCATATATTTT. Encoded protein: CASSQVWGDGGNTIYF.